The 13 T cell receptor beta chains below come from one sample, sequenced in a study of OX40 agonist ivuxolimab in advanced cancers. TCRdb's copy holds only in-frame clones and misses some; the assay was immunoSEQ multiplex PCR. The data show about 73,000 clones, 80% to 95% seen once. The sequencing here drew on CD4+ or CD8+ T cells sorted from blood, taken in a trial of the OX40 agonist ivuxolimab. Receptors were obtained from an adult with an advanced solid tumor such as melanoma, head and neck, liver or kidney cancer.

In this sample, this clone turned up a few times. V gene TRBV29-1 combines with J gene TRBJ1-5; D unresolved. Germline values: CDR1 SQVTM, CDR2 ANQGSEA. The CDR3 covers 13 residues. V lost 4 bases to trimming and J lost 0 bases, with 7 bases between them. This CDR3 reads CSVAEDSNQPQHF. CDR3 nucleotide sequence: TGCAGCGTTGCAGAGGATAGCAATCAGCCCCAGCATTTT.

The V call is TRBV30, the J call TRBJ1-6; TRBD1 might be the D (6 bases). The CDR3 loop spans 15 amino acids. Germline loops: CDR1 GTSNPN, CDR2 SVGIG (reference sequence). V lost 2 bases and J 7 bases, leaving 15 bases between the germline ends. In nucleotides, the CDR3 is TGTGCCTGGAGTCCCAAGGGACAACTGAATTCACCCCTCCACTTT. Protein product: CAWSPKGQLNSPLHF. Based on the CDR3 plus reference TRBV30 and TRBJ1-6, the full variable domain is SQTIHQWPATLVQPVGSPLSLECTVEGTSNPNLYWYRQAAGRGLQLLFYSVGIGQISSEVPQNLSASRPQDRQFILSSKKLLLSDSGFYLCAWSPKGQLNSPLHFGNGTRLTVT.

The genes are TRBV6-4 and TRBJ1-5, with 7 bases fitting TRBD1. Germline V CDR1 and CDR2: MRHNA, SNTAGT. This CDR3 is 15 amino acids long. The junction had 8 bases not matched to a gene; V was cut back by 4 bases and J by 5 bases. The CDR3 loop is CASSVDQGGHQPQHF. The CDR3 region has the DNA TGTGCCAGCAGTGTTGACCAGGGGGGACATCAGCCCCAGCATTTT.

The rearrangement uses TRBV6-1 and TRBJ2-2; no clear D gene. The CDR3 totals 15 residues. Trimming took off 5 bases at V and 0 bases at J, with 10 bases between the two ends. Germline-derived CDR1 and CDR2 are MNHNS and SASEGT. As DNA, the CDR3 is TGTGCCAGCAGTCTAGGGCAAACGAACACCGGGGAGCTGTTTTTT. This translates into CASSLGQTNTGELFF.

This chain uses TRBV15 with TRBJ1-2; the D gene is possibly TRBD1 (5 bases). The CDR3 extends over 16 amino acids. V lost 0 bases to trimming and J lost 0 bases, with 11 bases between them. Germline lookup yields CDR1 LNHNV and CDR2 YYDKDF (reference sequence). The CDR3 region is CATSRDLGAANYGYTF. The CDR3, as DNA: TGTGCCACCAGCAGAGATCTAGGGGCAGCTAACTATGGCTACACCTTC.

The rearrangement links TRBV10-1 to TRBJ2-2; possible D gene TRBD2, 5 bases. Trimming removed 0 bases at V and 2 bases at J, with 7 bases between. The CDR3 is 15 amino acids. The V gene's germline CDR1 is WNHNN and CDR2 SYGVQD (reference sequence). The CDR3 sequence is CASSESRTNTGELFF. In DNA form, the CDR3 reads TGCGCCAGCAGTGAGTCCAGGACTAACACCGGGGAGCTGTTTTTT.

The V call is TRBV11-3, the J call TRBJ1-1; 7 bases are a match to TRBD1. Germline V gene lookup returns CDR1 SGHNT and CDR2 YENEEA. This CDR3 has 14 residues. Trimming took 3 bases from V and 5 from J; bases not matched to a gene: 6. The CDR3 reads CASSLGQRLTEAFF. In DNA, the CDR3 is TGTGCCAGCAGCTTGGGACAGCGACTTACTGAAGCTTTCTTT.

The V gene is TRBV9, the J gene TRBJ2-2, with D perhaps TRBD2 (6 bases). Germline V gene lookup returns CDR1 SGDLS and CDR2 YYNGEE. This CDR3 contains 16 residues. V lost 1 base and J lost 5, with 15 bases in between. CDR3 loop: CASSVWASEGTGELFF. CDR3 in DNA: TGTGCCAGCAGCGTATGGGCTAGCGAGGGGACCGGGGAGCTGTTTTTT.

The rearrangement links TRBV5-1 to TRBJ2-1; TRBD2 matches at 7 bases. Germline CDR1 is SGHRS and CDR2 is YFSETQ. This CDR3 has 14 amino acids. V shed 4 bases, J shed 5 bases, and the junction held 6 bases outside the gene matches. The CDR3 DNA reads as TGCGCCAGCAGCAACAGACTAGCTCACAATGAGCAGTTCTTC. Its translation is CASSNRLAHNEQFF.

In this sample, this clone turned up once. V is TRBV5-5 and J is TRBJ1-1, with D tentatively TRBD1 (5 bases). Between the trimmed V and J ends, which lost 2 bases and 1 base, there was a span of 18 bases. CDR1 and CDR2 from the germline V gene are SGHKS and YYEKEE (reference sequence). The CDR3 consists of 17 residues. For the CDR3, the DNA is TGTGCCAGCAGCTTTTCTCCGGGGCGATACGAGAACACTGAAGCTTTCTTT. As protein: CASSFSPGRYENTEAFF.

The chain joins TRBV5-1 to TRBJ2-1, with D unclear. Trimming left V 0 bases short and J 8 bases short, with 3 bases between. The CDR3 runs to 11 residues. Germline loops: CDR1 SGHRS, CDR2 YFSETQ. The CDR3 DNA sequence: TGCGCCAGCAGCTTGGATTATGAGCAGTTCTTC. This codes for CASSLDYEQFF.

This chain connects TRBV5-5 to TRBJ1-1; 8 bases agree with TRBD1. Per the germline V gene, CDR1 is SGHKS and CDR2 is YYEKEE (reference sequence). The V segment lost 3 bases and the J segment 1 base; nucleotides outside the gene matches: 5. This CDR3 region has 15 residues. The CDR3 loop is CASSSDGQGNTEAFF. The CDR3 DNA reads TGTGCCAGCAGCTCGGACGGACAGGGGAACACTGAAGCTTTCTTT.

This clone was counted a single time. The chain joins TRBV9 to TRBJ2-6; D might be TRBD1 (6 bases). The germline gives CDR1 SGDLS, CDR2 YYNGEE. The length of the CDR3 is 18 residues. V shed 3 bases and J shed 2 bases, with 18 bases lying between them. CDR3 loop: CASSARRTGITGANVLTF. In nucleotides, the CDR3 is TGTGCCAGCAGCGCCCGACGCACAGGGATTACTGGGGCCAACGTCCTGACTTTC.